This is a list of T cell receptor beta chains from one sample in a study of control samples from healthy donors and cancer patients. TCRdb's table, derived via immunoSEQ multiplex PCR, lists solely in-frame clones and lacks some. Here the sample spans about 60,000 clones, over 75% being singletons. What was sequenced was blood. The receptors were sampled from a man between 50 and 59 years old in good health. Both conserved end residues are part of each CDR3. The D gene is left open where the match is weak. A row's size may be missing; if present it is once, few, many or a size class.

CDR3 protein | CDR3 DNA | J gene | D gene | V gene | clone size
CASRGPGDNVNTEAFF | TGTGCCAGCAGGGGACCCGGGGACAACGTGAACACTGAAGCTTTCTTT | TRBJ1-1 | - | TRBV28 | once
CASCGETVSTDTQYF | TGTGCCAGCTGTGGGGAGACGGTCAGCACAGATACGCAGTATTTT | TRBJ2-3 | - | TRBV28 | -
CAWSVRGVETQYF | TGTGCCTGGAGTGTACGCGGAGTAGAGACCCAGTACTTC | TRBJ2-5 | - | TRBV30 | -
CAISERASTSTDTQYF | TGTGCCATCAGTGAGAGGGCTAGCACTAGCACAGATACGCAGTATTTT | TRBJ2-3 | - | TRBV10-3 | -
CASSLGLAGQETQYF | TGTGCCAGCAGCTTAGGCCTAGCGGGGCAAGAGACCCAGTACTTC | TRBJ2-5 | TRBD2 | TRBV11-2 | -
CASSPPSYNEQFF | TGTGCCAGCAGCCCCCCCAGTTACAATGAGCAGTTCTTC | TRBJ2-1 | - | TRBV11-2 | once
CATSSPSYLAGAETQYF | TGTGCCACCAGCAGCCCTAGTTACCTAGCGGGAGCAGAGACCCAGTACTTC | TRBJ2-5 | TRBD2 | TRBV15 | -
CASSVAQLATGELFF | TGTGCCAGCAGCGTAGCACAGCTGGCCACCGGGGAGCTGTTTTTT | TRBJ2-2 | - | TRBV9 | -
CASSLTGVLLNEQFF | TGTGCCAGCAGTTTAACTGGGGTTTTACTGAATGAGCAGTTCTTC | TRBJ2-1 | - | TRBV28 | -
CSVEDGTNTYNEQFF | TGCAGCGTTGAAGATGGGACTAACACCTACAATGAGCAGTTCTTC | TRBJ2-1 | TRBD2 | TRBV29-1 | once
CASRVGSPYNEQFF | TGCGCCAGCAGGGTCGGGTCCCCTTACAATGAGCAGTTCTTC | TRBJ2-1 | - | TRBV10-2 | -
CASSFVGFTEAFF | TGTGCCAGCAGTTTTGTAGGGTTCACTGAAGCTTTCTTT | TRBJ1-1 | - | TRBV12-3/TRBV12-4 | -
CASSVGGNPYNEQFF | TGTGCCAGCAGTGTAGGAGGGAATCCTTACAATGAGCAGTTCTTC | TRBJ2-1 | - | TRBV27 | -
CASSSDGYSPLHF | TGTGCCAGCAGTTCAGACGGATATTCACCCCTCCACTTT | TRBJ1-6 | - | TRBV27 | -
CASTPDRGFGPQHF | TGTGCCAGTACCCCCGACAGGGGGTTCGGGCCCCAGCATTTT | TRBJ1-5 | TRBD1 | TRBV19 | -
CASSRLAGEYNEQFF | TGTGCCAGCAGCCGACTAGCGGGAGAGTACAATGAGCAGTTCTTC | TRBJ2-1 | TRBD2 | TRBV27 | -